The next 16 T cell receptor beta chains were all read from a single sample in a study of T cell clonotyping in hematopoietic cell transplantation. Clones were sequenced by immunoSEQ multiplex PCR, and TCRdb holds only the in-frame ones, with some missing. Found here are 25,000 to 35,000 clones, around 70% of them singletons; the top ten hold roughly 6%. Time point described: recipient sample about 28 days before transplant, after cytoreduction. The starting material was peripheral blood mononuclear cells, obtained before stem cell transplant. All receptors come from a man aged 50-60 years with myelodysplastic syndrome. Some clones in this sample may be carry-over from other donors' samples.

The chain links TRBV2 to TRBJ2-7; no reliable D call. With 7 bases removed from V and 3 bases from J, the gap between germline ends came to 10 bases. The length of the CDR3 is 12 residues. Germline CDR1 reads SNHLY; CDR2 reads FYNNEI. The CDR3 nucleotides are TGTGCCAGCAAGGGCCGTGGCTACGAGCAGTACTTC. Amino acids: CASKGRGYEQYF. Combining the CDR3 with reference TRBV2 and TRBJ2-7 gives the whole variable domain EPEVTQTPSHQVTQMGQEVILRCVPISNHLYFYWYRQILGQKVEFLVSFYNNEISEKSEIFDDQFSVERPDGSNFTLKIRSTKLEDSAMYFCASKGRGYEQYFGPGTRLTVT.

This clone has more than one count but fewer than ten. J is TRBJ1-6 and V is TRBV7-8; the D is unclear. V lost 4 bases to trimming and J lost 0 bases, with 13 bases between them. CDR3 length equals 17 residues. Germline V lookup: CDR1 SGHVS, CDR2 FQNEAQ. The DNA for the CDR3 is TGTGCCAGCAGCTCAACAGTGACCGGCTCCTATAATTCACCCCTCCACTTT. This codes for CASSSTVTGSYNSPLHF.

The J gene is TRBJ2-4, the V gene TRBV19; D ambiguous. Germline V gene lookup returns CDR1 LNHDA and CDR2 SQIVND (reference sequence). The CDR3 extends over 12 amino acids. V gave up 1 base and J gave up 6 bases, with 4 bases separating them. CDR3 protein: CASSIGLNIQYF. DNA of the CDR3: TGTGCCAGTAGTATAGGGCTAAACATTCAGTACTTC.

CDR3 region: CASSAGQGTEAFF. The CDR3, as DNA: TGTGCCAGCAGCGCCGGACAGGGGACTGAAGCTTTCTTT. The rearrangement links TRBV7-2 to TRBJ1-1, with TRBD1 matching 9 bases. J gave up 5 bases and V 5 bases, and 3 bases lay outside the gene matches. The CDR3 covers 13 residues. The germline gives CDR1 SGHTA, CDR2 FQGNSA.

The chain carries TRBV9 and TRBJ1-4; tentative D call: TRBD1 (6 bases). V was clipped by 4 bases and J by 3 bases, with 10 bases between them. The CDR3 spans 14 residues. Germline V lookup: CDR1 SGDLS, CDR2 YYNGEE. The CDR3 bases are TGTGCCAGCAGCCCGCGGACAGCTAATGAAAAACTGTTTTTT. This translates into CASSPRTANEKLFF.

This sequence joins TRBV2 and TRBJ2-2, with TRBD2 matching 12 bases. Losses at the gene ends were 4 bases for V and 8 bases for J; bases not matched to a gene: 8. The CDR3 runs 16 residues. Germline V gene lookup returns CDR1 SNHLY and CDR2 FYNNEI. The CDR3 coding sequence is TGTGCCAGCAGTGTGCTAGCGGGAGGGCCCGGTGGGGAGCTGTTTTTT. Translated: CASSVLAGGPGGELFF.

The V call is TRBV28, the J call TRBJ2-7, with D tentatively TRBD2 (6 bases). CDR1 and CDR2 from the germline V gene are MDHEN and SYDVKM. Between the trimmed V and J ends, which lost 6 bases and 2 bases, there was a span of 11 bases. The CDR3 totals 13 residues. The CDR3 is CASRGDSTYEQYF. The CDR3 bases are TGTGCCAGCAGAGGGGACTCGACCTACGAGCAGTACTTC.

The V call is TRBV6-5, the J call TRBJ1-2, with a tentative D call TRBD1 (6 bases). CDR1 is MNHEY and CDR2 is SVGAGI in the germline V gene. Deletions cut 7 bases from V and 4 bases from J, with 10 bases between. The CDR3 is made up of 12 amino acids. As DNA, the CDR3 is TGTGCCAGCACCCGAGGGGGCTATGGCTACACCTTC. Translating it yields CASTRGGYGYTF.

The rearrangement joins TRBV30 to TRBJ2-7; 7 nucleotides agree with TRBD2. The CDR3 spans 12 residues. Unmatched junction bases numbered 9, after V lost 1 base and J lost 12 bases. From germline, CDR1 is GTSNPN and CDR2 SVGIG (reference sequence). The CDR3 nucleotides read TGTGCCTGGAGTGACGGGACTCGCGGGGGGTACTTC. As protein: CAWSDGTRGGYF.

V is TRBV5-4 and J is TRBJ1-2; possible D gene TRBD1, 6 bases. Looked up from germline, CDR1 is SGHNT and CDR2 is YYREEE (reference sequence). The CDR3 has 15 residues. V lost 0 bases and J lost 3, with 12 bases in between. The CDR3 sequence is CASSLGAGADYGYTF. The DNA of the CDR3 is TGTGCCAGCAGCTTGGGAGCAGGGGCCGACTATGGCTACACCTTC. Full variable domain (remainder filled in from reference TRBV5-4 and TRBJ1-2): ETGVTQSPTHLIKTRGQQVTLRCSSQSGHNTVSWYQQALGQGPQFIFQYYREEENGRGNFPPRFSGLQFPNYSSELNVNALELDDSALYLCASSLGAGADYGYTFGSGTRLTVV.

The genes are TRBV30 and TRBJ1-4, with D hard to call. Trimming shortened V by 8 bases and J by 10 bases, and 14 bases separated the two germline ends. From germline, CDR1 is GTSNPN and CDR2 SVGIG (reference sequence). This CDR3 has 11 residues. The CDR3 nucleotides are TGTGCCCGTGAACAGTACGGAAAACTGTTTTTT. It specifies CAREQYGKLFF.

The chain carries TRBV6-5 and TRBJ2-2; 7 bases are shared with TRBD2. There are 15 residues in the CDR3. The V and J ends lost 2 bases and 3 bases, in that order; junction bases with no gene match: 3. Germline CDR1 and CDR2: MNHEY and SVGAGI. The CDR3 sequence: CASSYGGGYTGELFF. As DNA, the CDR3 is TGTGCCAGCAGTTACGGGGGGGGGTACACCGGGGAGCTGTTTTTT.

The chain couples TRBV27 to TRBJ2-7, with D possibly matching TRBD2 (6 bases). CDR3 length: 16 amino acids. The germline gives CDR1 MNHEY, CDR2 SMNVEV (reference sequence). V gave up 4 bases and J gave up 2 bases, with 18 bases separating them. CDR3 in DNA: TGTGCCAGCAGTTCCTTCGGGGGAGAGAGAACCTACGAGCAGTACTTC. This gives the protein CASSSFGGERTYEQYF.

The table lists this clone with a few counts. Other DNA sequences from this sample encode an identical CDR3 as well. This chain connects TRBV30 to TRBJ2-5, with D possibly TRBD1 on 6 matching bases. Trimming cost V 0 bases and J 4 bases, with 6 bases left between them. From germline, CDR1 is GTSNPN and CDR2 SVGIG (reference sequence). The CDR3 has 12 amino acids. The CDR3 DNA reads TGTGCCTGGAGTGTAGGGGGAGAGACCCAGTACTTC. It specifies CAWSVGGETQYF.

This chain links TRBV28 with TRBJ1-3; D is uncertain. The V end lost 2 bases, the J end lost 0 bases, and 8 bases lay between the germline ends. The CDR3 is 15 residues long. Germline V gives CDR1 MDHEN, CDR2 SYDVKM. CDR3 in amino acids: CASSLVSSSGNTIYF. CDR3 nucleotide sequence: TGTGCCAGCAGTTTAGTATCATCCTCTGGAAACACCATATATTTT.

V and J are TRBV6-5 and TRBJ1-1; D gene ambiguous. The CDR3 length is 14 residues. Between the trimmed V and J ends, which lost 0 bases and 8 bases, there was a span of 13 bases. CDR1 and CDR2 from the germline V gene are MNHEY and SVGAGI. The CDR3 DNA reads TGTGCCAGCAGTTACTCCGAAGTGGCAGCCGAAGCTTTCTTT. Protein product: CASSYSEVAAEAFF.